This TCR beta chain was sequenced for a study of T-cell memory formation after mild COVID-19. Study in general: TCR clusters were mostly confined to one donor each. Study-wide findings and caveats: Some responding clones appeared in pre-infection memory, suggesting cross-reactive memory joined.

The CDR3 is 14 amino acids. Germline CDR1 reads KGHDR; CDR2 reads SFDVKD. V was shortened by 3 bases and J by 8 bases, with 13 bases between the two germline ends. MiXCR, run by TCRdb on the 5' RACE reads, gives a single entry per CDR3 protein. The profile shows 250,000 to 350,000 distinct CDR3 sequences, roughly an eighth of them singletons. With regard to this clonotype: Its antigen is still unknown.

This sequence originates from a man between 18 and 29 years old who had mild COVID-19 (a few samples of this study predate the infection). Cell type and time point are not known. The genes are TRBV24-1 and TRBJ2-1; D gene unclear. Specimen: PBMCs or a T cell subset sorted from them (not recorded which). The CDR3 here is CATSDRVWADEQFF. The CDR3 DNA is TGTGCCACCAGTGATCGTGTGTGGGCCGATGAGCAGTTCTTC.